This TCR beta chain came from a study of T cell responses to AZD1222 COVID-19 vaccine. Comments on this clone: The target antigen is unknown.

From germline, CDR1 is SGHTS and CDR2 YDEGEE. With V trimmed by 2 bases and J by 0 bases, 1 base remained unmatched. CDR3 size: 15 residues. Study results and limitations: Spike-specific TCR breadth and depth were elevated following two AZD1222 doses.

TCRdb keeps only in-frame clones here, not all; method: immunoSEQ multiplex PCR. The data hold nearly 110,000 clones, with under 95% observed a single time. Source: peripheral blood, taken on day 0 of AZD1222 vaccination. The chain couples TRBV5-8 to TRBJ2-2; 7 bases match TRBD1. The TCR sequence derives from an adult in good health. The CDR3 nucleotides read TGTGCCAGCAGCTTCGGACAGGCGAACACCGGGGAGCTGTTTTTT. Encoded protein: CASSFGQANTGELFF.